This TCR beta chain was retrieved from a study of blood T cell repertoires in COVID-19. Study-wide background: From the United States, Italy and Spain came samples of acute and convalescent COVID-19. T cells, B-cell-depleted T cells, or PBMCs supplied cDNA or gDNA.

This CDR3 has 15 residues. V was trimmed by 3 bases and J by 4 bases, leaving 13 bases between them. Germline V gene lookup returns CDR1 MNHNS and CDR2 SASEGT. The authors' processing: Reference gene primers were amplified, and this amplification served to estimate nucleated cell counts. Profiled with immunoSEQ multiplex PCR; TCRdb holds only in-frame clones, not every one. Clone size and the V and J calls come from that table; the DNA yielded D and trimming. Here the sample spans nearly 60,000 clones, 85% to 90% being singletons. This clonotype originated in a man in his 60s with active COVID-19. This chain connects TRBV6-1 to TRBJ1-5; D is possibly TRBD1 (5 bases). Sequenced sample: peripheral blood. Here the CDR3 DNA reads TGTGCCAGCAGTGACATGGGGGGTTGGAATCAGCCCCAGCATTTT. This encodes CASSDMGGWNQPQHF.